Shown below are 5 T cell receptor beta chains from a single sample sequenced in a study of shared T cell receptors in the human thymus. Only in-frame clones appear in the TCRdb table, and some are missing; sequencing was by immunoSEQ multiplex PCR. The profile shows approximately 730,000 clones, approximately 85% of them singletons. This same sample was also taken into another study, of human thymus T cells.

The sample taken for sequencing was thymocytes. These receptors all come from a girl younger than two with a congenital heart defect.

The genes are TRBV12-5 and TRBJ1-1, with D uncertain. Trimming left V 1 base short and J 2 bases short, with 8 bases between. Germline assignment: CDR1 LGHNT and CDR2 FRNRAP. The CDR3 is made up of 14 amino acids. The CDR3 loop reads CASGLGRANTEAFF. CDR3 in DNA: TGTGCTAGTGGTTTGGGGCGGGCTAACACTGAAGCTTTCTTT.

V is TRBV28 and J is TRBJ1-5, with 10 bases identical to TRBD1. V trimming: 6 bases; J trimming: 14 bases; junction bases outside the gene matches: 10. The germline CDR1 and CDR2 sequences are MDHEN and SYDVKM. The CDR3 sequence is 13 residues long. The CDR3 reads CASRLGTGAREHF. DNA of the CDR3: TGTGCCAGCAGGTTAGGGACAGGGGCGCGGGAGCATTTT. The full variable domain, its missing parts supplied by reference TRBV28 and TRBJ1-5, is DVKVTQSSRYLVKRTGEKVFLECVQDMDHENMFWYRQDPGLGLRLIYFSYDVKMKEKGDIPEGYSVSREKKERFSLILESASTNQTSMYLCASRLGTGAREHFGDGTRLSIL.

This chain uses TRBV5-6 with TRBJ2-2, with D unclear. The CDR3 runs to 14 residues. Germline lookup yields CDR1 SGHDT and CDR2 YYEEEE. Trimming took off 0 bases at V and 0 bases at J, with 3 bases between the two ends. CDR3 in amino acids: CASSLVANTGELFF. The CDR3, as DNA: TGTGCCAGCAGCTTGGTAGCGAACACCGGGGAGCTGTTTTTT.

The rearrangement uses TRBV2 and TRBJ1-6; TRBD1 matches at 8 bases. The germline CDR1 and CDR2 sequences are SNHLY and FYNNEI. V dropped 6 bases and J dropped 7; count of bases not matched to a gene: 11. This CDR3 is 16 amino acids long. The CDR3 sequence: CASSDRQGLANSPLHF. As DNA, the CDR3 is TGTGCCAGCAGCGACAGACAGGGGCTGGCCAATTCACCCCTCCACTTT.

The CDR3 sequence: CASRFDMDRGHNEQYF. The CDR3 region has the DNA TGCGCCAGCAGATTTGATATGGACAGGGGGCACAACGAGCAGTACTTC. The chain links TRBV5-1 to TRBJ2-7, with TRBD1 matching over 11 bases. The junction had 12 bases not matched to a gene; V was cut back by 5 bases and J by 5 bases. Germline V lookup: CDR1 SGHRS, CDR2 YFSETQ. This CDR3 is 16 amino acids long.